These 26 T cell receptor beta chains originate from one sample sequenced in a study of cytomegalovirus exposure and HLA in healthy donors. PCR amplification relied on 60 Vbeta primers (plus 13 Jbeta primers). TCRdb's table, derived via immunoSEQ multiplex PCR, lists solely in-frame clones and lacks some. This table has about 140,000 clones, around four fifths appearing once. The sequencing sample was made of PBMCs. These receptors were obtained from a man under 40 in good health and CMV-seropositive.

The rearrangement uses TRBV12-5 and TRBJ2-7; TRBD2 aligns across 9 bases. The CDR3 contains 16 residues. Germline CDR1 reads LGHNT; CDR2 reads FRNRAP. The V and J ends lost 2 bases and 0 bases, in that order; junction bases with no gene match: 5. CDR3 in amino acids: CASGLPSGVSSYEQYF. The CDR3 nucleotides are TGTGCTAGTGGTTTGCCTAGCGGGGTCAGCTCCTACGAGCAGTACTTC.

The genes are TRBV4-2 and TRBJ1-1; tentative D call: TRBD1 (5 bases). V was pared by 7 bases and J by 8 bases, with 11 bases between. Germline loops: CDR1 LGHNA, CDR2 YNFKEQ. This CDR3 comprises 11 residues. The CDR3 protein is CASMTQGEAFF. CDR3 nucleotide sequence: TGTGCCAGCATGACCCAGGGAGAAGCTTTCTTT.

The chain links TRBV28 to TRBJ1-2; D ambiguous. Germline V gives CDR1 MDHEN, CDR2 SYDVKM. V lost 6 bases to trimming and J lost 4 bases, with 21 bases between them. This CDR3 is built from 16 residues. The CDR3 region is CASSPGEDGLSYGYTF. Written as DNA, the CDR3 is TGTGCCAGCAGCCCCGGGGAGGATGGACTGAGCTATGGCTACACCTTC.

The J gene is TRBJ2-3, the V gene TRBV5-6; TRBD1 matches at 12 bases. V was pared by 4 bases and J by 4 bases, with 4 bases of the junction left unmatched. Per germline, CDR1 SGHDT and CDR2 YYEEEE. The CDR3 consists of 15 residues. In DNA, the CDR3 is TGTGCCAGCAGCCAAGGGACAGGGGGCCCAGATACGCAGTATTTT. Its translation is CASSQGTGGPDTQYF. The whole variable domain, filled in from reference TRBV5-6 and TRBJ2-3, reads DAGVTQSPTHLIKTRGQQVTLRCSPKSGHDTVSWYQQALGQGPQFIFQYYEEEERQRGNFPDRFSGHQFPNYSSELNVNALLLGDSALYLCASSQGTGGPDTQYFGPGTRLTVL.

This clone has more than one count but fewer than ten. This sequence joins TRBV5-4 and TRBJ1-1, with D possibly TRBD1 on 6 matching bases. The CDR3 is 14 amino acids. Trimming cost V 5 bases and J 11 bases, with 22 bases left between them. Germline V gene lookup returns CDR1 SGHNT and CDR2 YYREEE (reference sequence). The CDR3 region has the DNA TGTGCCAGCAGGGATCGAGGGGGGGAACGAAGTGCTTTCTTT. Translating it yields CASRDRGGERSAFF.

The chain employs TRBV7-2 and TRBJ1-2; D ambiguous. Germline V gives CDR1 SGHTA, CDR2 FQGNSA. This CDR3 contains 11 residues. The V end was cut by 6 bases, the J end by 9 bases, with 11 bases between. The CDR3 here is CASSGSRRYTF. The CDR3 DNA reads TGTGCCAGCAGTGGGTCGCGGCGCTACACCTTC.

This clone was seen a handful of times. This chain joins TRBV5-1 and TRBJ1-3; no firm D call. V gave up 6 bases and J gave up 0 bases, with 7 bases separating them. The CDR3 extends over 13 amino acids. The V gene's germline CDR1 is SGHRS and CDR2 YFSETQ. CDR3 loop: CASTDTSGNTIYF. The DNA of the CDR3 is TGCGCCAGCACCGACACCTCTGGAAACACCATATATTTT.

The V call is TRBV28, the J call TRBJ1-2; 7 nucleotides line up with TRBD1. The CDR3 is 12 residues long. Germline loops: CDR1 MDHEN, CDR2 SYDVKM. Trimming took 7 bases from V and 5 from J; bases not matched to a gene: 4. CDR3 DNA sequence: TGTGCCAGCACAGGGACAGCTTATGGCTACACCTTC. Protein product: CASTGTAYGYTF.

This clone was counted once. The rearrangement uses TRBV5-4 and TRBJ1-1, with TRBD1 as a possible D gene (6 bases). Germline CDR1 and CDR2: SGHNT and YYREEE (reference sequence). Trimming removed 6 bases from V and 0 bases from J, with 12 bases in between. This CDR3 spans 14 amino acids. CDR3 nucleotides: TGTGCCAGCACCCGAGCAGGGGTGAACACTGAAGCTTTCTTT. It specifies CASTRAGVNTEAFF.

CDR3 sequence reads: CASRFQGVYEQYF. Here the CDR3 DNA reads TGTGCCAGCAGGTTCCAGGGGGTCTACGAGCAGTACTTC. The rearrangement joins TRBV6-1 to TRBJ2-7, with 7 bases lining up with TRBD1. The germline CDR1 and CDR2 sequences are MNHNS and SASEGT. The CDR3 spans 13 residues. V dropped 6 bases and J dropped 3; count of bases not matched to a gene: 5.

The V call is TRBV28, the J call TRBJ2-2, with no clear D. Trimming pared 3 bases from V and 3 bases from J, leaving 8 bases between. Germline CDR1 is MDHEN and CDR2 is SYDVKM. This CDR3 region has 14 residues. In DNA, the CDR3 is TGTGCCAGCAGTTTCAGACTCCACACCGGGGAGCTGTTTTTT. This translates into CASSFRLHTGELFF.

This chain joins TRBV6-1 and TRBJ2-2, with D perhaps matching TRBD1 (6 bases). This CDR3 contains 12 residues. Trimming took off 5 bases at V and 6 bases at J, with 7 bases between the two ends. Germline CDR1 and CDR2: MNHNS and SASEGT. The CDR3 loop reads CASSTGSGELFF. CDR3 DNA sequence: TGTGCCAGCAGTACAGGGTCCGGGGAGCTGTTTTTT.

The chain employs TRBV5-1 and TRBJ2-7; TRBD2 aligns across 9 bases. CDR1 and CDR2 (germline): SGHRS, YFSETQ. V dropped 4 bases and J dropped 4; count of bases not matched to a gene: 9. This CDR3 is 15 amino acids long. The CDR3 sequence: CASSPLAGWGYEQYF. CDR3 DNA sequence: TGCGCCAGCAGCCCACTAGCGGGTTGGGGTTACGAGCAGTACTTC.

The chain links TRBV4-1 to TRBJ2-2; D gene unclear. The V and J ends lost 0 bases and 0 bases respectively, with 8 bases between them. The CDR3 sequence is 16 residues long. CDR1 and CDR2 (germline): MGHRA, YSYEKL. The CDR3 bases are TGCGCCAGCAGCCAAGAAGAGACTTCGAACACCGGGGAGCTGTTTTTT. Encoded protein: CASSQEETSNTGELFF.

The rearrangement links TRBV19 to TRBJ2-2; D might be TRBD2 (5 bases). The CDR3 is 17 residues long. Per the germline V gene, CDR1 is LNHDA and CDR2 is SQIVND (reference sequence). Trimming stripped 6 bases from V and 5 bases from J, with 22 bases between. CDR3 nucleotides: TGTGCCAGTAGGACAAAGGGAGAGAAAGGGAGTACCGGGGAGCTGTTTTTT. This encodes CASRTKGEKGSTGELFF.

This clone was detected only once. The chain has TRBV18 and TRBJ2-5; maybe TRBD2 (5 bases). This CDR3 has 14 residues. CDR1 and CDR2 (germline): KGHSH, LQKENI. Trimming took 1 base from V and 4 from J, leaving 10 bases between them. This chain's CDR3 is CASSPLPGIETQYF. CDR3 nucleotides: TGTGCCAGCTCACCACTGCCGGGAATAGAGACCCAGTACTTC.

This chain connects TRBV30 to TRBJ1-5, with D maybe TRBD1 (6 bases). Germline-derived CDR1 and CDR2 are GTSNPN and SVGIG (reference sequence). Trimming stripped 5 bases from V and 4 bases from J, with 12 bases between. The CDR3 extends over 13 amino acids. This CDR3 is CAWGDTRNQPQHF. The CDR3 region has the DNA TGTGCCTGGGGGGACACGCGAAATCAGCCCCAGCATTTT.

The CDR3 is CASSTQRGTTNEKLFF. The CDR3 bases are TGTGCCAGCAGCACACAAAGGGGGACGACTAATGAAAAACTGTTTTTT. The chain links TRBV7-6 to TRBJ1-4; D possibly corresponds to TRBD1 (6 bases). The germline V gene encodes CDR1 SGHVS and CDR2 FNYEAQ. V was shortened by 5 bases and J by 2 bases, with 15 bases between the two germline ends. This CDR3 region has 16 residues. The full variable domain, in which reference TRBV7-6 and TRBJ1-4 provide the parts outside the CDR3, is GAGVSQSPRYKVTKRGQDVALRCDPISGHVSLYWYRQALGQGPEFLTYFNYEAQQDKSGLPNDRFSAERPEGSISTLTIQRTEQRDSAMYRCASSTQRGTTNEKLFFGSGTQLSVL.

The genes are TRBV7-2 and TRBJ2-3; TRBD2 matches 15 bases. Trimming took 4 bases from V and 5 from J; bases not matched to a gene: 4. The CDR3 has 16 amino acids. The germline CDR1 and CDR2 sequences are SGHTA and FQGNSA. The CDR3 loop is CASSWGLAGGRDTQYF. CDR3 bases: TGTGCCAGCAGCTGGGGACTAGCGGGGGGCAGAGATACGCAGTATTTT.

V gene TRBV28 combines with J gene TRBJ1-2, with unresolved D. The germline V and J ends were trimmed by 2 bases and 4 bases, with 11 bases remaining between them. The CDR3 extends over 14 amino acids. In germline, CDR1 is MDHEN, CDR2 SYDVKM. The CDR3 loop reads CASSLDGLGYGYTF. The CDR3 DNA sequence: TGTGCCAGCAGTTTAGATGGGCTCGGCTATGGCTACACCTTC.

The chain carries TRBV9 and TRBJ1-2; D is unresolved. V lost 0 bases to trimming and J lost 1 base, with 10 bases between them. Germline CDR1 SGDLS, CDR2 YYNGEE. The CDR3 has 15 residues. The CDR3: CASSVGGRSNYGYTF. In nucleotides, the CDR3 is TGTGCCAGCAGCGTAGGAGGGAGGAGTAACTATGGCTACACCTTC.

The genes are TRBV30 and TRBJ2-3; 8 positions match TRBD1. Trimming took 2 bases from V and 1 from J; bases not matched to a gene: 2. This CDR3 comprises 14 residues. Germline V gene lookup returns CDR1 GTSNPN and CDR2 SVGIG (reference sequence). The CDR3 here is CAWSPGQGTDTQYF. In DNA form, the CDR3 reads TGTGCCTGGAGTCCGGGACAGGGCACAGATACGCAGTATTTT.

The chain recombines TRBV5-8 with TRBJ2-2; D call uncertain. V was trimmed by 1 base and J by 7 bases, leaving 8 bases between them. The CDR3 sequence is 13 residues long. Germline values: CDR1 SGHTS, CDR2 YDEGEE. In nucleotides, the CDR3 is TGTGCCAGCAGCTTGTTAGCTGGCGGGGAGCTGTTTTTT. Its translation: CASSLLAGGELFF.

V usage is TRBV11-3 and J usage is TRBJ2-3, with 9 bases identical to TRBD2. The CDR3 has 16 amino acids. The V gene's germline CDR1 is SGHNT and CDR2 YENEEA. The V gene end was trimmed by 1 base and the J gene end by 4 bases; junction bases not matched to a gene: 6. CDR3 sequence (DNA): TGTGCCAGCAGCTTAGTTGGCGGGGGGGCCTCAGATACGCAGTATTTT. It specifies CASSLVGGGASDTQYF.

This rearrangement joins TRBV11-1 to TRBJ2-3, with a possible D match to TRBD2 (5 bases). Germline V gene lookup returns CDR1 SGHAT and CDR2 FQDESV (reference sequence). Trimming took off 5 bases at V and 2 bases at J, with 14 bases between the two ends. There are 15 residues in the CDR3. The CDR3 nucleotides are TGTGCCAGCAGCCCCGACTACTCTAACACAGATACGCAGTATTTT. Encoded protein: CASSPDYSNTDTQYF. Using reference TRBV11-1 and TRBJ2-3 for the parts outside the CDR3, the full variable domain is EAEVAQSPRYKITEKSQAVAFWCDPISGHATLYWYRQILGQGPELLVQFQDESVVDDSQLPKDRFSAERLKGVDSTLKIQPAELGDSAMYLCASSPDYSNTDTQYFGPGTRLTVL.

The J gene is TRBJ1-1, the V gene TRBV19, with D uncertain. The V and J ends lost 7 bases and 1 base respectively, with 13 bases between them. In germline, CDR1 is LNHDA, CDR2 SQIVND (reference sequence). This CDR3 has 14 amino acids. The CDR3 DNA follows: TGTGCCAGTAAAGTAGTTCTCGGGAACACTGAAGCTTTCTTT. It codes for CASKVVLGNTEAFF.